This entry features one TCR beta chain sequence. Antigen: not known. The use of a sample-barcoded 5' primer and a J-beta primer mix characterized a second PCR of about 7 to 12 cycles. With 12 random nucleotides, a template-switch adaptor tagged each individual cDNA molecule. MiXCR, run by TCRdb on the 5' RACE reads, gives a single entry per CDR3 protein. The data show about a million distinct CDR3 sequences, with 35% to 40% seen just once and roughly 14% held by the top ten. The data were taken from a study of blood T cells in healthy people across ages. Study-level points and caveats: The lack of PBMC sorting stopped any conclusive naive versus antigen-experienced comparison.

The CDR3 is 14 residues long. The germline V gene encodes CDR1 LGHDT and CDR2 YNNKEL (reference sequence). V gave up 3 bases and J gave up 7 bases, with 15 bases separating them. This receptor was identified in a young man in good health. Sequenced material: blood. The V and J genes are TRBV3-1 and TRBJ1-2; the D is unclear. The CDR3 nucleotides are TGTGCCAGCAGCCAGGGCAGTCCATCTGTTGGCTACACCTTC. This codes for CASSQGSPSVGYTF.